The rows below give T cell receptor beta chains drawn from one sample of a study of response to subunit inactivated influenza vaccine. MiXCR, run by TCRdb on the RT-PCR reads, gives a single entry per CDR3 protein. This sample carries approximately 530,000 distinct CDR3 sequences, less than 8% of them seen once, and the ten largest clones take approximately 13%. The sample here was PBMCs from blood, taken about 23 months after vaccination. Source of these receptors: a man between 50 and 70 years old who received an inactivated influenza vaccine. Both conserved end residues are part of each CDR3. Each record gives: D gene, clone size, V gene, J gene, CDR3 protein, CDR3 DNA. The D gene is left open where the match is weak. Only some rows state a clone size, as once, few, many or a class for expanded clones.

d_call: NA
clone_size: NA
v_call: TRBV6-2/TRBV6-3
j_call: TRBJ1-6
cdr3_aa: CASSSRTTSPLHF
cdr3_nt: TGTGCCAGCAGTTCCCGGACGACTTCACCCCTCCACTTT

d_call: NA
clone_size: few
v_call: TRBV27
j_call: TRBJ2-7
cdr3_aa: CASSPGRESYEQYF
cdr3_nt: TGTGCCAGCAGCCCCGGCCGGGAATCCTACGAGCAGTACTTC

d_call: TRBD2
clone_size: many
v_call: TRBV6-5
j_call: TRBJ2-7
cdr3_aa: CASSYKGGRGYEQYF
cdr3_nt: TGTGCCAGCAGTTACAAGGGCGGGAGGGGCTACGAGCAGTACTTC

d_call: NA
clone_size: few
v_call: TRBV5-6
j_call: TRBJ2-1
cdr3_aa: CASSFLRGQTRNEQFF
cdr3_nt: TGTGCCAGCAGCTTTCTGCGGGGGCAAACCAGGAATGAGCAGTTCTTC

d_call: NA
clone_size: few
v_call: TRBV20-1
j_call: TRBJ1-2
cdr3_aa: CSLLPNYGYTF
cdr3_nt: TGCAGTTTACTCCCTAACTATGGCTACACCTTC

d_call: TRBD2
clone_size: NA
v_call: TRBV10-3
j_call: TRBJ2-7
cdr3_aa: CAISGSRASGSSYEQYF
cdr3_nt: TGTGCCATCAGTGGTTCTCGGGCTAGCGGTAGCTCCTACGAGCAGTACTTC

d_call: TRBD2
clone_size: many
v_call: TRBV4-1
j_call: TRBJ2-3
cdr3_aa: CASSQGSLAAGTDTQYF
cdr3_nt: TGCGCCAGCAGCCAAGGATCTCTAGCGGCTGGGACAGATACGCAGTATTTT

d_call: NA
clone_size: NA
v_call: TRBV24-1
j_call: TRBJ2-2
cdr3_aa: CATSGVAGELFF
cdr3_nt: TGTGCCACCAGTGGGGTAGCCGGGGAGCTGTTTTTT

d_call: NA
clone_size: few
v_call: TRBV20-1
j_call: TRBJ2-5
cdr3_aa: CSAKPGAAVETQYF
cdr3_nt: TGCAGTGCGAAACCCGGGGCGGCGGTAGAGACCCAGTACTTC

d_call: NA
clone_size: NA
v_call: TRBV7-2
j_call: TRBJ2-5
cdr3_aa: CASSSITWGQETQYF
cdr3_nt: TGTGCCAGCAGCTCGATAACATGGGGGCAAGAGACCCAGTACTTC

d_call: NA
clone_size: many
v_call: TRBV18
j_call: TRBJ1-1
cdr3_aa: CASSPRQGGTEAFF
cdr3_nt: TGTGCCAGCTCACCACGGCAGGGTGGCACTGAAGCTTTCTTT

d_call: NA
clone_size: few
v_call: TRBV28
j_call: TRBJ2-1
cdr3_aa: CASSSTVPHNEQFF
cdr3_nt: TGTGCCAGCAGTTCAACAGTCCCCCACAATGAGCAGTTCTTC

d_call: NA
clone_size: few
v_call: TRBV20-1
j_call: TRBJ2-1
cdr3_aa: CSAESQGRRGNEQFF
cdr3_nt: TGCAGTGCTGAATCACAGGGACGAAGAGGCAATGAGCAGTTCTTC

d_call: NA
clone_size: few
v_call: TRBV5-4
j_call: TRBJ1-4
cdr3_aa: CASSLEGTNEKLFF
cdr3_nt: TGTGCCAGCAGCTTGGAGGGGACTAATGAAAAACTGTTTTTT

d_call: NA
clone_size: few
v_call: TRBV20-1
j_call: TRBJ2-5
cdr3_aa: CSARDDKETQYF
cdr3_nt: TGCAGTGCTAGAGACGATAAAGAGACCCAGTACTTC

d_call: NA
clone_size: NA
v_call: TRBV6-2/TRBV6-3
j_call: TRBJ1-5
cdr3_aa: CASGTSPPSGPQHF
cdr3_nt: TGTGCCAGCGGGACCAGCCCCCCTTCTGGGCCCCAGCATTTT

d_call: NA
clone_size: once
v_call: TRBV7-6
j_call: TRBJ1-3
cdr3_aa: CASSLGAGALGNTIYF
cdr3_nt: TGTGCCAGCAGCTTAGGAGCAGGGGCTCTAGGAAACACCATATATTTT

d_call: TRBD1
clone_size: NA
v_call: TRBV5-1
j_call: TRBJ1-6
cdr3_aa: CASSRTGTNSPLHF
cdr3_nt: TGCGCCAGCTCCAGGACAGGGACCAATTCACCCCTCCACTTT

d_call: NA
clone_size: few
v_call: TRBV7-8
j_call: TRBJ1-1
cdr3_aa: CASSKDSMGTEAFF
cdr3_nt: TGTGCCAGCAGCAAAGATAGCATGGGCACTGAAGCTTTCTTT

d_call: TRBD1
clone_size: many
v_call: TRBV6-1
j_call: TRBJ2-2
cdr3_aa: CASSRNRGRNTGELFF
cdr3_nt: TGTGCCAGCAGCCGCAACAGGGGAAGAAACACCGGGGAGCTGTTTTTT

d_call: TRBD2
clone_size: many
v_call: TRBV7-9
j_call: TRBJ2-1
cdr3_aa: CASSSGGAGEQFF
cdr3_nt: TGTGCCAGCTCTAGCGGGGGGGCCGGTGAGCAGTTCTTC

d_call: NA
clone_size: few
v_call: TRBV3-1
j_call: TRBJ1-5
cdr3_aa: CASSQGKWSYNQPQHF
cdr3_nt: TGTGCCAGCAGCCAAGGGAAGTGGTCTTACAATCAGCCCCAGCATTTT

d_call: TRBD2
clone_size: many
v_call: TRBV6-2/TRBV6-3
j_call: TRBJ2-3
cdr3_aa: CASSYSLAASGRVTDTQYF
cdr3_nt: TGTGCCAGCAGTTACTCCCTAGCCGCCAGCGGGAGGGTCACAGATACGCAGTATTTT

d_call: NA
clone_size: many
v_call: TRBV28
j_call: TRBJ2-7
cdr3_aa: CASSIGGGTGPEQYF
cdr3_nt: TGTGCCAGCAGCATCGGGGGGGGGACAGGTCCCGAGCAGTACTTC

d_call: TRBD1
clone_size: few
v_call: TRBV6-1
j_call: TRBJ2-1
cdr3_aa: CASTQQGTGGYEQFF
cdr3_nt: TGTGCCAGCACCCAACAGGGGACAGGGGGGTATGAGCAGTTCTTC

d_call: NA
clone_size: NA
v_call: TRBV20-1
j_call: TRBJ2-7
cdr3_aa: CSARAYNPWGHEQYF
cdr3_nt: TGCAGTGCTAGAGCCTACAACCCCTGGGGCCACGAGCAGTACTTC

d_call: TRBD2
clone_size: many
v_call: TRBV5-1
j_call: TRBJ2-5
cdr3_aa: CASSLDGGRAVETQYF
cdr3_nt: TGCGCCAGCAGCTTGGATGGCGGGAGGGCCGTAGAGACCCAGTACTTC

d_call: NA
clone_size: NA
v_call: TRBV5-1
j_call: TRBJ2-4
cdr3_aa: CASSLGGNGAISIQYF
cdr3_nt: TGCGCCAGCAGCTTGGGGGGTAATGGGGCTATCAGCATTCAGTACTTC

d_call: NA
clone_size: NA
v_call: TRBV24-1
j_call: TRBJ2-1
cdr3_aa: CATSDLGEQFF
cdr3_nt: TGTGCCACCAGTGATTTGGGTGAGCAGTTCTTC

d_call: TRBD1
clone_size: NA
v_call: TRBV15
j_call: TRBJ2-7
cdr3_aa: CATSSSLYRGYYEQYF
cdr3_nt: TGTGCCACCAGCAGCAGCCTATACAGGGGTTACTACGAGCAGTACTTC

d_call: TRBD1
clone_size: many
v_call: TRBV28
j_call: TRBJ1-6
cdr3_aa: CASIRQGNSPLHF
cdr3_nt: TGTGCCAGCATACGACAGGGCAATTCACCCCTCCACTTT

d_call: TRBD2
clone_size: NA
v_call: TRBV4-1
j_call: TRBJ2-7
cdr3_aa: CASSQAFGYVSGGNYEQYF
cdr3_nt: TGCGCCAGCAGCCAAGCTTTTGGGTACGTTAGCGGGGGAAACTACGAGCAGTACTTC

d_call: NA
clone_size: NA
v_call: TRBV30
j_call: TRBJ1-1
cdr3_aa: CAWSVNWEAFF
cdr3_nt: TGTGCCTGGAGTGTGAATTGGGAAGCTTTCTTT

d_call: NA
clone_size: NA
v_call: TRBV12-3/TRBV12-4
j_call: TRBJ2-5
cdr3_aa: CASRRQGPRGTQYF
cdr3_nt: TGTGCCAGCAGGCGACAGGGCCCGCGGGGGACCCAGTACTTC

d_call: NA
clone_size: few
v_call: TRBV7-8
j_call: TRBJ2-1
cdr3_aa: CASSLVGRGRNEQFF
cdr3_nt: TGTGCCAGCAGCTTAGTGGGAAGGGGTAGGAATGAGCAGTTCTTC

d_call: TRBD2
clone_size: few
v_call: TRBV5-5
j_call: TRBJ2-1
cdr3_aa: CASSLGRGRSYNEQFF
cdr3_nt: TGTGCCAGCAGCTTGGGACGCGGGAGATCCTACAATGAGCAGTTCTTC

d_call: NA
clone_size: few
v_call: TRBV29-1
j_call: TRBJ1-1
cdr3_aa: CSVENVGVKTNTEAFF
cdr3_nt: TGCAGCGTTGAAAACGTTGGTGTTAAAACAAACACTGAAGCTTTCTTT

d_call: NA
clone_size: NA
v_call: TRBV29-1
j_call: TRBJ2-2
cdr3_aa: CSVVRPYTGELFF
cdr3_nt: TGCAGCGTTGTAAGGCCCTACACCGGGGAGCTGTTTTTT

d_call: NA
clone_size: NA
v_call: TRBV12-3/TRBV12-4
j_call: TRBJ2-7
cdr3_aa: CASSLVSGSGEQYF
cdr3_nt: TGTGCCAGCAGTTTAGTATCCGGGTCTGGGGAGCAGTACTTC

d_call: TRBD1
clone_size: many
v_call: TRBV4-2
j_call: TRBJ2-2
cdr3_aa: CASSQQTGGPSGTGELFF
cdr3_nt: TGTGCCAGCAGCCAACAGACAGGGGGCCCGTCTGGCACCGGGGAGCTGTTTTTT

d_call: NA
clone_size: few
v_call: TRBV10-3
j_call: TRBJ2-4
cdr3_aa: CAISDSQNQYF
cdr3_nt: TGTGCCATCAGTGATAGTCAGAATCAGTACTTC

d_call: NA
clone_size: NA
v_call: TRBV5-1
j_call: TRBJ2-2
cdr3_aa: CASSLVGHSNTGELFF
cdr3_nt: TGCGCCAGCAGCTTGGTTGGACACTCGAACACCGGGGAGCTGTTTTTT

d_call: NA
clone_size: NA
v_call: TRBV28
j_call: TRBJ1-5
cdr3_aa: CASSLPSQGIPRSNQPQHF
cdr3_nt: TGTGCCAGCAGTTTGCCAAGCCAGGGCATCCCAAGGAGCAATCAGCCCCAGCATTTT

d_call: NA
clone_size: NA
v_call: TRBV7-9
j_call: TRBJ2-1
cdr3_aa: CASSLGIGQGLPEQFF
cdr3_nt: TGTGCCAGCAGCTTAGGTATAGGGCAAGGTCTGCCTGAGCAGTTCTTC

d_call: NA
clone_size: few
v_call: TRBV20-1
j_call: TRBJ2-1
cdr3_aa: CSARKIDSYNEQFF
cdr3_nt: TGCAGTGCTAGAAAAATTGACAGCTACAATGAGCAGTTCTTC

d_call: TRBD2
clone_size: few
v_call: TRBV20-1
j_call: TRBJ2-7
cdr3_aa: CSANPGLAGWNEQYF
cdr3_nt: TGCAGTGCCAACCCGGGACTAGCGGGGTGGAACGAGCAGTACTTC

d_call: NA
clone_size: NA
v_call: TRBV20-1
j_call: TRBJ1-2
cdr3_aa: CSAQLTGGYGYTF
cdr3_nt: TGCAGTGCCCAATTGACAGGTGGTTATGGCTACACCTTC

d_call: NA
clone_size: NA
v_call: TRBV27
j_call: TRBJ2-7
cdr3_aa: CASSSRPTGWDEQYF
cdr3_nt: TGTGCCAGCAGTTCGCGGCCCACAGGTTGGGACGAGCAGTACTTC

d_call: NA
clone_size: NA
v_call: TRBV11-2
j_call: TRBJ2-1
cdr3_aa: CASSLSLNNEQFF
cdr3_nt: TGTGCCAGCAGCTTGAGTTTAAACAATGAGCAGTTCTTC

d_call: NA
clone_size: NA
v_call: TRBV7-7
j_call: TRBJ2-7
cdr3_aa: CASSRGPGTYEQYF
cdr3_nt: TGTGCCAGCAGCCGGGGGCCCGGTACCTACGAGCAGTACTTC

d_call: TRBD1
clone_size: few
v_call: TRBV20-1
j_call: TRBJ2-7
cdr3_aa: CSARGVGGLTIYEQYF
cdr3_nt: TGCAGTGCTAGAGGTGTAGGGGGCCTAACTATCTACGAGCAGTACTTC

d_call: TRBD1
clone_size: NA
v_call: TRBV11-3
j_call: TRBJ2-1
cdr3_aa: CASSIGTGVQFF
cdr3_nt: TGTGCCAGCAGCATTGGGACAGGAGTGCAGTTCTTC

d_call: NA
clone_size: many
v_call: TRBV20-1
j_call: TRBJ2-1
cdr3_aa: CSAPFYRAISYNEQFF
cdr3_nt: TGCAGTGCTCCCTTCTACAGGGCAATTTCCTACAATGAGCAGTTCTTC